Presented here are 21 T cell receptor beta chains from one specimen sequenced in a study of cytomegalovirus exposure and HLA in healthy donors. The PCR employed 60 Vbeta primers together with 13 Jbeta primers. Sequencing used immunoSEQ multiplex PCR; TCRdb keeps in-frame clones, though not all of them. The sample lists about 110,000 clones, roughly 77% occurring once. Source material: PBMCs. The origin of the receptors is a man between 35 and 55 years old in good health and CMV-seronegative.

The V and J genes are TRBV5-1 and TRBJ2-2; D is ambiguous. V lost 3 bases, J lost 2 bases, and 14 bases lay in between. Germline V gives CDR1 SGHRS, CDR2 YFSETQ. This CDR3 spans 16 amino acids. CDR3 loop: CASSSRVGRNTGELFF. DNA for the CDR3: TGCGCCAGCAGCTCTCGGGTCGGCCGTAACACCGGGGAGCTGTTTTTT.

The chain recombines TRBV15 with TRBJ2-3; 7 bases fit TRBD1. From germline, CDR1 is LNHNV and CDR2 YYDKDF (reference sequence). The J segment lost 4 bases and the V segment lost 3 bases, leaving 7 bases of the junction unmatched. The CDR3 is 15 amino acids. The CDR3 DNA follows: TGTGCCACCAGCAGGGAGACAGGGTTTCCAGATACGCAGTATTTT. As protein: CATSRETGFPDTQYF. Together with reference TRBV15 and TRBJ2-3, the CDR3 gives the full variable domain: DAMVIQNPRYQVTQFGKPVTLSCSQTLNHNVMYWYQQKSSQAPKLLFHYYDKDFNNEADTPDNFQSRRPNTSFCFLDIRSPGLGDTAMYLCATSRETGFPDTQYFGPGTRLTVL.

This rearrangement joins TRBV19 to TRBJ1-2; 8 bases fit TRBD1. The CDR3 is 13 residues long. Per the germline V gene, CDR1 is LNHDA and CDR2 is SQIVND (reference sequence). V lost 3 bases and J lost 8; bases outside the gene matches: 5. CDR3 sequence: CASSIQGAGGYTF. For the CDR3, the DNA is TGTGCCAGTAGTATCCAGGGGGCGGGCGGCTACACCTTC.

This rearrangement joins TRBV25-1 to TRBJ2-3, with TRBD2 matching 7 bases. After removal of 5 bases from V and 0 bases from J, the junction contained 11 bases not matched to a gene. The CDR3 totals 17 residues. Per the germline V gene, CDR1 is MGHDK and CDR2 is SYGVNS. CDR3 DNA: TGTGCCAGCAGTCTACTCGGAGCGGGGAGTAGCACAGATACGCAGTATTTT. It specifies CASSLLGAGSSTDTQYF.

This chain joins TRBV6-5 and TRBJ1-2, with 7 bases lining up with TRBD1. V dropped 4 bases and J dropped 13; count of bases not matched to a gene: 9. This CDR3 is built from 12 residues. Germline CDR1 is MNHEY and CDR2 is SVGAGI. The CDR3 bases are TGTGCCAGCAGTTCCGGACAGGCCCGTGTCACCTTC. This sequence encodes CASSSGQARVTF.

The chain combines TRBV6-1 with TRBJ2-7; 8 nucleotides agree with TRBD2. CDR3 size: 15 residues. The germline V gene has CDR1 MNHNS and CDR2 SASEGT. Losses at the gene ends were 3 bases for V and 3 bases for J; bases not matched to a gene: 7. The CDR3 region is CASSESSGVVYEQYF. The CDR3 region has the DNA TGTGCCAGCAGTGAGAGTAGCGGGGTAGTCTACGAGCAGTACTTC.

V gene TRBV11-2 combines with J gene TRBJ2-7; 8 bases are a match to TRBD1. The junction had 9 bases not matched to a gene; V was cut back by 5 bases and J by 9 bases. Germline CDR1 reads SGHAT; CDR2 reads FQNNGV. This CDR3 has 13 amino acids. The CDR3 protein is CASSLRDRIVQYF. The CDR3 bases are TGTGCCAGCAGCCTAAGGGACAGGATTGTGCAGTACTTC.

This chain links TRBV11-2 with TRBJ2-7; D gene ambiguous. Trimming pared 2 bases from V and 3 bases from J, leaving 14 bases between. CDR1 and CDR2 (germline): SGHAT, FQNNGV. The CDR3 extends over 15 amino acids. The CDR3, as DNA: TGTGCCAGCAGCTTATTGTACAGACCGTACTACGAGCAGTACTTC. Translating it yields CASSLLYRPYYEQYF.

The chain is built from TRBV4-1 and TRBJ2-7; D gene uncertain. V dropped 1 base and J dropped 1 base, with 8 bases sitting between them. This CDR3 contains 14 residues. Germline V gives CDR1 MGHRA, CDR2 YSYEKL. In DNA form, the CDR3 reads TGCGCCAGCAGCCAAGCGCCGAGTTCCTACGAGCAGTACTTC. Protein product: CASSQAPSSYEQYF.

V and J are TRBV9 and TRBJ2-1; 8 bases line up with TRBD1. The CDR3 covers 15 residues. V trimming: 2 bases; J trimming: 8 bases; junction bases outside the gene matches: 9. Germline V CDR1 and CDR2: SGDLS, YYNGEE. The CDR3 is CASSVTGVSRDEQFF. The CDR3 DNA reads TGTGCCAGCAGCGTGACAGGGGTAAGTCGAGATGAGCAGTTCTTC.

This clone was detected only a few times. The chain recombines TRBV4-1 with TRBJ2-1; possible D gene TRBD1, 5 bases. The CDR3 runs 17 residues. Trimming stripped 0 bases from V and 5 bases from J, with 17 bases between. Germline-derived CDR1 and CDR2 are MGHRA and YSYEKL. The CDR3 sequence: CASSQDFTVKGHNEQFF. CDR3 in DNA: TGCGCCAGCAGCCAAGATTTCACGGTTAAGGGGCACAATGAGCAGTTCTTC.

The genes are TRBV7-6 and TRBJ2-7; 7 bases match TRBD1. The J segment lost 0 bases and the V segment lost 5 bases, leaving 4 bases of the junction unmatched. Germline assignment: CDR1 SGHVS and CDR2 FNYEAQ. This CDR3 has 14 amino acids. The CDR3 DNA is TGTGCCAGCAGCGTGAGGGACAGCTCCTACGAGCAGTACTTC. As protein: CASSVRDSSYEQYF.

The rearrangement joins TRBV9 to TRBJ1-1; 8 nucleotides match TRBD1. With V trimmed by 3 bases and J by 7 bases, 11 bases remained unmatched. The V gene's germline CDR1 is SGDLS and CDR2 YYNGEE. The CDR3 covers 15 residues. CDR3 DNA sequence: TGTGCCAGCAGCGGCGGGACAGGAGGACGGATTGAAGCTTTCTTT. It specifies CASSGGTGGRIEAFF.

V gene TRBV19 combines with J gene TRBJ2-4; TRBD2 matches at 9 bases. The germline CDR1 and CDR2 sequences are LNHDA and SQIVND (reference sequence). J gave up 5 bases and V 5 bases, and 10 bases lay outside the gene matches. CDR3 length: 16 residues. The CDR3 reads CASSVRGAGGQNIQYF. CDR3 nucleotides: TGTGCCAGTAGTGTCCGTGGGGCGGGGGGGCAAAACATTCAGTACTTC.

The CDR3 loop is CASSNRGDSPLHF. CDR3 DNA: TGTGCCAGCAGTAACAGGGGTGATTCACCCCTCCACTTT. The rearrangement joins TRBV7-6 to TRBJ1-6; 7 bases are a match to TRBD1. CDR1 is SGHVS, CDR2 FNYEAQ, per germline. J gave up 8 bases and V 6 bases, and 4 bases lay outside the gene matches. The CDR3 length is 13 residues.

The chain has TRBV27 and TRBJ2-2; D is ambiguous. CDR3 size: 13 residues. From germline, CDR1 is MNHEY and CDR2 SMNVEV (reference sequence). The V end lost 5 bases, the J end lost 3 bases, and 7 bases lay between the germline ends. Here the CDR3 DNA reads TGTGCCAGCAGTCCTTCCTACACCGGGGAGCTGTTTTTT. Translation: CASSPSYTGELFF.

The chain combines TRBV19 with TRBJ1-2, with D maybe TRBD1 (5 bases). Trimming stripped 0 bases from V and 3 bases from J, with 14 bases between. The CDR3 sequence is 16 residues long. From germline, CDR1 is LNHDA and CDR2 SQIVND (reference sequence). CDR3 sequence: CASSIDLGRPYYGYTF. CDR3 coding DNA: TGTGCCAGTAGTATAGATCTGGGGCGGCCTTACTATGGCTACACCTTC. Using reference TRBV19 and TRBJ1-2 for the parts outside the CDR3, the full variable domain is DGGITQSPKYLFRKEGQNVTLSCEQNLNHDAMYWYRQDPGQGLRLIYYSQIVNDFQKGDIAEGYSVSREKKESFPLTVTSAQKNPTAFYLCASSIDLGRPYYGYTFGSGTRLTVV.

The CDR3 nucleotides are TGCGCCAGCAGCTTTTCCACATTCTCCTACGAGCAGTACTTC. Protein product: CASSFSTFSYEQYF. V gene TRBV5-1 combines with J gene TRBJ2-7; no definite D call. Per the germline V gene, CDR1 is SGHRS and CDR2 is YFSETQ. V lost 2 bases to trimming and J lost 0 bases, with 9 bases between them. The CDR3 has 14 amino acids.

The rearrangement uses TRBV7-9 and TRBJ2-5; a possible D gene is TRBD2 (6 bases). V was cut by 4 bases and J by 4 bases, with 16 bases left in between. Germline V gene lookup returns CDR1 SEHNR and CDR2 FQNEAQ (reference sequence). The CDR3 is 15 amino acids. The CDR3 DNA reads as TGTGCCAGCAGCTCCGACGGGGGTTTAGGAGAGACCCAGTACTTC. It translates to CASSSDGGLGETQYF.

V usage is TRBV5-1 and J usage is TRBJ2-2; 10 nucleotides match TRBD2. Germline CDR1 SGHRS, CDR2 YFSETQ. The CDR3 loop spans 17 amino acids. V lost 1 base to trimming and J lost 3 bases; unmatched junction nucleotides: 6. For the CDR3, the DNA is TGCGCCAGCAGCTTGTCAGCGGGGGGGCCTGACACCGGGGAGCTGTTTTTT. As protein: CASSLSAGGPDTGELFF.

J is TRBJ2-3 and V is TRBV6-1; D remains unclear. The CDR3 runs 15 residues. The germline V and J ends were trimmed by 2 bases and 7 bases, with 16 bases remaining between them. CDR1 MNHNS and CDR2 SASEGT come from the germline V gene. The CDR3 nucleotides are TGTGCCAGCAGTGAAATGTACTCTAAGATGAATACGCAGTATTTT. It codes for CASSEMYSKMNTQYF.